Below, 20 T cell receptor beta chains from the same sample are listed, as sequenced in a study of regulatory T cells in long-lasting Graves disease. Time point in this sample: newly diagnosed GD, antithyroid drugs for less than 3 months. The TCR library was prepared using RNA isolated from PBMCs. According to the study, TCR beta libraries were built with iRepertoire HTBI primers and CDR3-region Arm-PCR. TCRdb itself ran the multiplex PCR reads through MiXCR, one entry per CDR3 protein. The sample includes some 320,000 distinct CDR3 sequences, roughly 18% of them seen just once. This specimen was peripheral blood mononuclear cells (PBMCs), taken at new diagnosis, from a patient treated with antithyroid drugs. These receptors were collected from a female donor with Graves disease.

This clonotype showed up many times. V usage is TRBV27 and J usage is TRBJ2-3; D not certain. Looked up from germline, CDR1 is MNHEY and CDR2 is SMNVEV (reference sequence). CDR3 length: 15 amino acids. The V end lost 5 bases, the J end lost 0 bases, and 12 bases lay between the germline ends. The CDR3 sequence: CASSGGHTSTDTQYF. The DNA for the CDR3 is TGTGCCAGCAGTGGCGGCCACACTAGCACAGATACGCAGTATTTT.

The table lists this clonotype with a few counts. This chain links TRBV6-1 with TRBJ2-7, with TRBD2 as a possible D gene (5 bases). The CDR3 consists of 14 residues. Germline lookup yields CDR1 MNHNS and CDR2 SASEGT. The germline V and J ends were trimmed by 3 bases and 2 bases, with 11 bases remaining between them. CDR3 amino acids: CASSDRGLAYEQYF. The CDR3 region has the DNA TGTGCCAGCAGTGATCGAGGGCTCGCCTACGAGCAGTACTTC.

The rearrangement uses TRBV20-1 and TRBJ2-1; D possibly corresponds to TRBD1 (6 bases). In germline, CDR1 is DFQATT, CDR2 SNEGSKA (reference sequence). The length of the CDR3 is 12 residues. V lost 6 bases and J 8 bases, leaving 14 bases between the germline ends. The chain's CDR3 is CSAPDRTHEQFF. The CDR3 DNA is TGCAGTGCCCCGGACAGAACTCATGAGCAGTTCTTC.

A remark on this clonotype: This sequence is one base from a far larger clone and is likely a read error. The chain links TRBV11-2 to TRBJ2-1; 9 nucleotides line up with TRBD2. The closer fit of TRBJ2-5 to the DNA end suggests the J call may be wrong. This CDR3 contains 15 residues. CDR1 and CDR2 from the germline V gene are SGHAT and FQNNGV. The CDR3 loop is CATSLIAGDKETQYF. The DNA of the CDR3 is TGTGCCACCAGCTTAATAGCGGGAGACAAAGAGACCCAGTACTTC.

The genes are TRBV20-1 and TRBJ2-7, with D unclear. Trimming cost V 2 bases and J 0 bases, with 5 bases left between them. Germline V gives CDR1 DFQATT, CDR2 SNEGSKA (reference sequence). This CDR3 has 12 residues. The CDR3 protein is CSARTLSYEQYF. The CDR3 region has the DNA TGCAGTGCTAGAACGCTCTCCTACGAGCAGTACTTC.

There are many counts of this clonotype. The J gene is TRBJ1-1, the V gene TRBV5-1; no firm D call. The V and J ends lost 3 bases and 6 bases respectively, with 9 bases between them. CDR1 SGHRS and CDR2 YFSETQ come from the germline V gene. This CDR3 comprises 12 residues. This CDR3 is CASSYRGSEAFF. Here the CDR3 DNA reads TGCGCCAGCAGCTACCGGGGATCTGAAGCTTTCTTT.

In its sample, this clonotype was seen many times. This chain uses TRBV25-1 with TRBJ1-2, with TRBD1 identical over 9 bases. Germline V gene lookup returns CDR1 MGHDK and CDR2 SYGVNS. CDR3 length equals 15 residues. Germline trimming cut 0 bases from V and 8 bases from J; bases unmatched to any gene: 7. The CDR3 nucleotides are TGTGCCAGCAGTGAATATTCGGGACAGGGATCCGGCTACACCTTC. Amino acid sequence: CASSEYSGQGSGYTF.

This clonotype was counted at least ten times. This rearrangement joins TRBV27 to TRBJ2-3, with TRBD2 matching 15 bases. There are 16 residues in the CDR3. V trimming: 2 bases; J trimming: 6 bases; junction bases outside the gene matches: 3. Germline V gene sequence: CDR1 MNHEY, CDR2 SMNVEV (reference sequence). The chain's CDR3 is CASSLGLAGGYDTQYF. CDR3 DNA sequence: TGTGCCAGCAGTTTAGGACTAGCGGGAGGGTACGATACGCAGTATTTT.

This clonotype was seen at least ten times. The gene calls are TRBV5-1 and TRBJ2-3, with TRBD2 identical over 8 bases. The V gene end was trimmed by 3 bases and the J gene end by 4 bases; junction bases not matched to a gene: 7. CDR3 size: 15 residues. CDR1 is SGHRS and CDR2 is YFSETQ in the germline V gene. The CDR3 coding sequence is TGCGCCAGCAGCTCGGAGCGGGAGCGGGCAGATACGCAGTATTTT. Its protein product is CASSSERERADTQYF.

This clonotype was seen at least ten times. The chain couples TRBV19 to TRBJ2-1, with 8 bases that match TRBD2. This CDR3 is built from 14 residues. Per germline, CDR1 LNHDA and CDR2 SQIVND (reference sequence). Trimming removed 8 bases from V and 3 bases from J; junction bases left unmatched: 6. The chain's CDR3 is CASRSRGGYNEQFF. The CDR3 DNA is TGTGCCAGTCGGAGTCGGGGGGGCTACAATGAGCAGTTCTTC.

Ten or more counts support this clonotype. This rearrangement joins TRBV6-2 or TRBV6-3 to TRBJ1-4; weak D call: TRBD1 (5 bases). V lost 7 bases to trimming and J lost 4 bases, with 10 bases between them. This CDR3 comprises 13 residues. Germline loops: CDR1 MNHEY, CDR2 SVGEGT. The chain's CDR3 is CASKWGNNEKLFF. CDR3 sequence (DNA): TGTGCCAGCAAGTGGGGGAATAATGAAAAACTGTTTTTT.

This clonotype was counted at least ten times. The chain links TRBV29-1 to TRBJ2-7; 9 nucleotides match TRBD1. Germline-derived CDR1 and CDR2 are SQVTM and ANQGSEA. The CDR3 contains 12 residues. V trimming: 6 bases; J trimming: 5 bases; junction bases outside the gene matches: 5. As DNA, the CDR3 is TGCAGCGTCGGAACAGGGGGCAACGAGCAGTACTTC. Protein: CSVGTGGNEQYF.

This clonotype was detected ten times or more. The V gene is TRBV27, the J gene TRBJ1-1; D unclear. Looked up from germline, CDR1 is MNHEY and CDR2 is SMNVEV (reference sequence). Trimming left V 1 base short and J 0 bases short, with 9 bases between. The length of the CDR3 is 15 residues. CDR3 nucleotide sequence: TGTGCCAGCAGTTTATGGGGAGGACTGAACACTGAAGCTTTCTTT. Translation: CASSLWGGLNTEAFF.

This clonotype has a count of ten or more. The rearrangement links TRBV12-3 or TRBV12-4 to TRBJ2-7; 14 nucleotides line up with TRBD2. This CDR3 has 20 amino acids. V shed 2 bases, J shed 1 base, and the junction held 13 bases outside the gene matches. The CDR3 DNA sequence: TGTGCCAGCAGTTTAAGGCTAGCCGGGACTAGCGGGAGTTCGTCCTACGAGCAGTACTTC. Protein sequence: CASSLRLAGTSGSSSYEQYF.

Only a few counts were recorded for this clonotype. The gene calls are TRBV6-2 or TRBV6-3 and TRBJ2-3; TRBD1 agrees at 7 bases. The J call may be mistaken, given a closer DNA end match to TRBJ2-7. CDR3 size: 15 residues. From germline, CDR1 is MNHEY and CDR2 SVGEGT. CDR3 sequence (DNA): TGTGCCAGCCTAGATCCTGGACAGGCCTACAATGAGCAGTACTTC. Amino acid sequence: CASLDPGQAYNEQYF.

This clonotype has ten or more counts. This rearrangement joins TRBV4-1 to TRBJ1-5, with D uncertain. Germline-derived CDR1 and CDR2 are MGHRA and YSYEKL. The V gene lost 2 bases and the J gene lost 1 base, with 6 bases spanning the gap. The CDR3 spans 14 residues. CDR3 loop: CASSQQMSNQPQHF. The DNA for the CDR3 is TGCGCCAGCAGCCAACAGATGAGCAATCAGCCCCAGCATTTT.

This clonotype has at least ten counts. CDR3 in amino acids: CAWRRRGSSTDTQYF. The CDR3 region has the DNA TGTGCCTGGCGTAGACGGGGATCTAGCACAGATACGCAGTATTTT. V gene TRBV30 combines with J gene TRBJ2-3, with TRBD2 as a possible D gene (5 bases). The germline CDR1 and CDR2 sequences are GTSNPN and SVGIG (reference sequence). V was clipped by 5 bases and J by 0 bases, with 15 bases between them. This CDR3 comprises 15 residues.

This clonotype was recorded once. This sequence joins TRBV30 and TRBJ2-2; either TRBD1 or TRBD2 may supply D (5 bases each). This CDR3 has 15 residues. CDR1 GTSNPN and CDR2 SVGIG come from the germline V gene (reference sequence). The V and J ends lost 8 bases and 0 bases respectively, with 16 bases between them. CDR3 protein: CALSVGTPNTGELFF. CDR3 sequence (DNA): TGTGCCCTGAGTGTCGGGACCCCGAACACCGGGGAGCTGTTTTTT.

V is TRBV5-4 and J is TRBJ2-1, with D possibly being TRBD1 or TRBD2 (7 bases each). Trimming removed 0 bases from V and 7 bases from J, with 20 bases in between. CDR3 length: 17 amino acids. CDR1 and CDR2 from the germline V gene are SGHNT and YYREEE (reference sequence). CDR3 nucleotides: TGTGCCAGCAGCTTGGCCGTGGGAGGGGGCGGCGCAAATGAGCAGTTCTTC. It encodes CASSLAVGGGGANEQFF.

This clonotype came up many times. The CDR3 sequence is CASTGTGITYEQYF. The CDR3 DNA follows: TGTGCCAGCACGGGGACAGGGATTACCTACGAGCAGTACTTC. V usage is TRBV2 and J usage is TRBJ2-7, with TRBD1 matching 9 bases. The germline CDR1 and CDR2 sequences are SNHLY and FYNNEI. J gave up 2 bases and V 7 bases, and 6 bases lay outside the gene matches. The CDR3 sequence is 14 residues long. The whole variable domain, remainder taken from reference TRBV2 and TRBJ2-7, is EPEVTQTPSHQVTQMGQEVILRCVPISNHLYFYWYRQILGQKVEFLVSFYNNEISEKSEIFDDQFSVERPDGSNFTLKIRSTKLEDSAMYFCASTGTGITYEQYFGPGTRLTVT.